The TCR beta chain described here comes from a study of blood T cell repertoires in COVID-19. Study details: PBMCs, B-cell-depleted T cells, or T cells were the source of the cDNA or gDNA that made up the material.

TCRdb keeps only in-frame clones here, not all; method: immunoSEQ multiplex PCR. Altogether 200,000 to 300,000 clones are present, 84% being singletons, with the ten largest covering about 9.1%. Germline V lookup: CDR1 MNHEY, CDR2 SMNVEV (reference sequence). This CDR3 contains 15 residues. V was clipped by 3 bases and J by 6 bases, with 15 bases between them. The sequencing sample was made of peripheral blood. This sequence originates from a human donor in a cohort sampled during active COVID-19. This chain joins TRBV27 and TRBJ2-4, with D possibly being TRBD1 (6 bases). CDR3 protein: CASSFFGGGRNIQYF. The DNA of the CDR3 is TGTGCCAGCAGTTTTTTTGGGGGCGGTAGAAACATTCAGTACTTC.